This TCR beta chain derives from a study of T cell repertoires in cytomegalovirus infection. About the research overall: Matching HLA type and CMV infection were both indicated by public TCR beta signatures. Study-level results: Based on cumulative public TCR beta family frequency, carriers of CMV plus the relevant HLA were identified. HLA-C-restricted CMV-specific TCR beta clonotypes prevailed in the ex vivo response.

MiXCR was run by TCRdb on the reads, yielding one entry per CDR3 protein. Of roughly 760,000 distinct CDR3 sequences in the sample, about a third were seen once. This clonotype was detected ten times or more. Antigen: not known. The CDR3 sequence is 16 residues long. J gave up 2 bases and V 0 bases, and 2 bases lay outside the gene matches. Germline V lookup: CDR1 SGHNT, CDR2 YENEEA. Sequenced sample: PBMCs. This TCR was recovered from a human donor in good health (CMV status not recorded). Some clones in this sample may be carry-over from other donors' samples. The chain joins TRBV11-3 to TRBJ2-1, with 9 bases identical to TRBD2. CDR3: CASSLDGGRAYNEQFF. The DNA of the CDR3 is TGTGCCAGCAGCTTAGACGGCGGGAGGGCCTACAATGAGCAGTTCTTC. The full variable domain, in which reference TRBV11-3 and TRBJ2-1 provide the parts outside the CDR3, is EAGVVQSPRYKIIEKKQPVAFWCNPISGHNTLYWYLQNLGQGPELLIRYENEEAVDDSQLPKDRFSAERLKGVDSTLKIQPAELGDSAVYLCASSLDGGRAYNEQFFGPGTRLTVL.